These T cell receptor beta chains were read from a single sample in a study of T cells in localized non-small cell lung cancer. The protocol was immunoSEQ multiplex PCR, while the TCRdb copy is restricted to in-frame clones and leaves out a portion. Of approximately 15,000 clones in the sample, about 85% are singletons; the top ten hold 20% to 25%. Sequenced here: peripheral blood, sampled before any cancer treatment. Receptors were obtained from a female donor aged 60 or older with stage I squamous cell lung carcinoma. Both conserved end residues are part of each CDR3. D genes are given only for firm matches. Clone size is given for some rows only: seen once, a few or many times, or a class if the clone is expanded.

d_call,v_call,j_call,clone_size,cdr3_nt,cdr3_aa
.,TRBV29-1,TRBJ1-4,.,TGCAGCGTTGAAAGTGAGTCAAGAGTGTTTTTT,CSVESESRVFF
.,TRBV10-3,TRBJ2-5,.,TGTGCCATCGGAGATCCCTTTGTAGCGGAGGGTCAAGAGACCCAGTACTTC,CAIGDPFVAEGQETQYF
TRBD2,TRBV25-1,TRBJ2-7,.,TGTGCCAGCAGGGGCCCGGGACTAGCGTCCCCCTACGAGCAGTACTTC,CASRGPGLASPYEQYF
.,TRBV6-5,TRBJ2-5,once,TGTGCCAGCAGTTACGGACCCTCCGGCGGAGAGACCCAGTACTTC,CASSYGPSGGETQYF
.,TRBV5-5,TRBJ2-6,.,TGTGCCAGCGGAGTGTCTCGCACAAGTCGGGCCAACGTCCTGACTTTC,CASGVSRTSRANVLTF
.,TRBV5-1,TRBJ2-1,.,TGCGCCAGCAGCTGGGGCGCGGGGGCGGGTAATGAGCAGTTCTTC,CASSWGAGAGNEQFF
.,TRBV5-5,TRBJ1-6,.,TGTGCCAGCAGCTTGGCTCTAACATACGATTCACCCCTCCACTTT,CASSLALTYDSPLHF
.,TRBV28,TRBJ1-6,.,TGTGCCAGCAGTTTAGAGGAGAACTCGTATAATTCACCCCTCCACTTT,CASSLEENSYNSPLHF
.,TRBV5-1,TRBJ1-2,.,TGCGCCAGCAGCCCGGGACCCCTAAAGGACTATGGCTACACCTTC,CASSPGPLKDYGYTF
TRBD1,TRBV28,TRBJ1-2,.,TGTGCCAGCAGTTACCAGGGGGCGGTAGGCTACACCTTC,CASSYQGAVGYTF
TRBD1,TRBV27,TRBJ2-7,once,TGTGCCAGCAGTTTAAGGGACAGGGGAACCTACGAGCAGTACTTC,CASSLRDRGTYEQYF
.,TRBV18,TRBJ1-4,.,TGTGCCAGCTCACCAATAGGCTATGAAAAACTGTTTTTT,CASSPIGYEKLFF
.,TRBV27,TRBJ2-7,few,TGTGCCAGCAGTCCGGCACACAGCTACGAGCAGTACTTC,CASSPAHSYEQYF
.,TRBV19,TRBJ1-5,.,TGTGCCAGTACCATGTCACAGGGAGAATATAGCAATCAGCCCCAGCATTTT,CASTMSQGEYSNQPQHF
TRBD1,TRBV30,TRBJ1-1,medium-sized,TGTGCCTGGAAAGGGGGCTTTAACACTGAAGCTTTCTTT,CAWKGGFNTEAFF